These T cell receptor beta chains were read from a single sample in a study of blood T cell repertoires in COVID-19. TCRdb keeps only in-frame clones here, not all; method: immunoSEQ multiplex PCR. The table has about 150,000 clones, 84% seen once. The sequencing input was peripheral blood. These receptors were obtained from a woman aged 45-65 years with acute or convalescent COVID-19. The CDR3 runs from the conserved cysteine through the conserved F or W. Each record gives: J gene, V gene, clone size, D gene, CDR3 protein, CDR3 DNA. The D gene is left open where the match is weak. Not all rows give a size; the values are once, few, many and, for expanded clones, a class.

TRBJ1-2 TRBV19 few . CASSSYGYGYTF TGTGCCAGTAGTAGCTATGGCTATGGCTACACCTTC
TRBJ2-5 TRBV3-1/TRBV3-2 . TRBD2 CASSHSGEYETQYF TGTGCCAGCAGCCATAGCGGGGAGTATGAGACCCAGTACTTC
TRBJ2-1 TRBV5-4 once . CASSLRSDSSNEQFF TGTGCCAGCAGCTTAAGGTCGGACAGTTCCAATGAGCAGTTCTTC
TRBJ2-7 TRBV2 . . CASSWSGIYEQYF TGTGCCAGCAGTTGGTCAGGAATCTACGAGCAGTACTTC
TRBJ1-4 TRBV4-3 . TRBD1 CASSQERTGLNEKLFF TGCGCCAGCAGCCAAGAGCGGACAGGGCTTAATGAAAAACTGTTTTTT
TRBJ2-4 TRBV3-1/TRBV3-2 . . CASSQDLRGLAKNIQYF TGTGCCAGCAGCCAAGATCTAAGGGGACTAGCCAAAAACATTCAGTACTTC
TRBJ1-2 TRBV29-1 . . CSVPQIHYGYTF TGCAGCGTCCCTCAGATCCACTATGGCTACACCTTC
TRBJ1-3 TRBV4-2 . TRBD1 CASSLGWGQGAATTSGNTIYF TGTGCCAGCAGCCTTGGATGGGGACAGGGGGCAGCCACCACCTCTGGAAACACCATATATTTT
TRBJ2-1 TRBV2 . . CASSVPGREQFF TGTGCCAGCAGTGTCCCAGGGCGGGAGCAGTTCTTC
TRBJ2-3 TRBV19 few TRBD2 CASSGLAGADTQYF TGTGCCAGTAGTGGACTAGCGGGAGCAGATACGCAGTATTTT
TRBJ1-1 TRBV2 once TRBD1 CASSEEGQGGTEAFF TGTGCCAGCAGTGAAGAAGGACAGGGCGGCACTGAAGCTTTCTTT
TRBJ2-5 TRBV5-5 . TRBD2 CASSLGLAGPGVQETQYF TGTGCCAGCAGCTTGGGTCTAGCGGGCCCGGGGGTTCAAGAGACCCAGTACTTC
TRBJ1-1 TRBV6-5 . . CASRSYRADTEAFF TGTGCCAGCAGGTCGTACAGGGCGGACACTGAAGCTTTCTTT
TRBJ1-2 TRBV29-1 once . CSVDLYGYTF TGCAGCGTTGACCTGTATGGCTACACCTTC
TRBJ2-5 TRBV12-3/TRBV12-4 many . CASSTVSWETQYF TGTGCCAGCAGTACCGTGAGCTGGGAGACCCAGTACTTC
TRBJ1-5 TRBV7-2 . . CASSLSLTNQPQHF TGTGCCAGCAGCTTATCTCTTACAAATCAGCCCCAGCATTTT
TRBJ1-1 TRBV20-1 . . CSVKRPAEAFF TGCAGTGTAAAGCGGCCTGCCGAAGCTTTCTTT
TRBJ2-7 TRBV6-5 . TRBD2 CASSSSAGGLYEQYF TGTGCCAGCAGTTCCTCAGCGGGAGGGCTATACGAGCAGTACTTC
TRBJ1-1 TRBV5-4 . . CASSLDSLNTEAFF TGTGCCAGCAGCCTGGACAGCTTGAACACTGAAGCTTTCTTT
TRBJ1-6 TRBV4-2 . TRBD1 CASSQPGQGAYNSPLHF TGTGCCAGCAGCCAACCTGGACAGGGCGCCTATAATTCACCCCTCCACTTT
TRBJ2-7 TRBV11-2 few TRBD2 CASSPISRTSGTYEQYF TGTGCCAGCAGCCCTATCAGTCGGACTAGCGGCACCTACGAGCAGTACTTC
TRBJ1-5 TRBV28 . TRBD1 CASRETGRPNQPQHF TGTGCCAGCAGAGAGACAGGGCGCCCCAATCAGCCCCAGCATTTT
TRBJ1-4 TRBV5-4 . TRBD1 CASSGAGQGKEKLFF TGTGCCAGCAGCGGAGCGGGACAGGGGAAAGAAAAACTGTTTTTT
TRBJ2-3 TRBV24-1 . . CATSDPNSGTTDTQYF TGTGCCACCAGTGACCCTAATAGCGGCACCACAGATACGCAGTATTTT
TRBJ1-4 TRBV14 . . CASSQEGGANEKLFF TGTGCCAGCAGCCAAGAGGGGGGAGCTAATGAAAAACTGTTTTTT
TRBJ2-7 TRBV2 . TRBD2 CASSPGTSGSSYEQYF TGTGCCAGCAGTCCCGGGACTAGCGGAAGCTCCTACGAGCAGTACTTC
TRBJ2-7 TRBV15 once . CATSGQGYEQYF TGTGCCACCAGCGGTCAGGGCTACGAGCAGTACTTC
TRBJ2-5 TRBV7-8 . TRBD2 CASSPPRLAGGAEAETQYF TGTGCCAGCAGCCCTCCCCGACTAGCGGGGGGGGCGGAGGCGGAGACCCAGTACTTC
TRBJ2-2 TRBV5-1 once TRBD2 CASSPSGGAPGELFF TGCGCCAGCAGCCCTAGCGGGGGGGCCCCCGGGGAGCTGTTTTTT
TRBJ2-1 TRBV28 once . CASRYRRETTRYNEQFF TGTGCCAGCAGATATCGACGGGAAACAACCCGATACAATGAGCAGTTCTTC
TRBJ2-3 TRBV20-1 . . CSTDTQYF TGCTCTACAGATACGCAGTATTTT
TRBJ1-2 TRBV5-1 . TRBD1 CASRTGSQANYGYTF TGCGCCAGCAGGACAGGGTCCCAGGCTAACTATGGCTACACCTTC
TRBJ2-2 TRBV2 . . CASRILNTGELFF TGTGCCAGCAGAATCCTTAACACCGGGGAGCTGTTTTTT
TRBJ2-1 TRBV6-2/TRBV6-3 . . CASSYSGGYNEQFF TGTGCCAGCAGTTACTCGGGGGGTTACAATGAGCAGTTCTTC
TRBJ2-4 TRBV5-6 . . CASSLKWRAKNIQYF TGTGCCAGCAGCTTGAAGTGGAGAGCCAAAAACATTCAGTACTTC
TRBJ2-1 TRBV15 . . CATSRGPGSSYNEQFF TGTGCCACCAGCAGAGGACCGGGGAGCTCCTACAATGAGCAGTTCTTC
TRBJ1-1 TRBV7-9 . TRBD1 CASSIGQGALDTEAFF TGTGCCAGCAGCATTGGACAGGGGGCGTTGGACACTGAAGCTTTCTTT
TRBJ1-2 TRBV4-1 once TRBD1 CASSQDATGGAYGYTF TGCGCCAGCAGCCAAGATGCGACAGGGGGAGCCTATGGCTACACCTTC
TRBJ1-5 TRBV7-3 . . CASSLIGGNQPQHF TGTGCCAGCAGCTTAATTGGCGGAAATCAGCCCCAGCATTTT
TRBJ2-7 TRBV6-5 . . CASSQWSRGQYF TGTGCCAGCAGTCAGTGGAGTCGAGGCCAGTACTTC
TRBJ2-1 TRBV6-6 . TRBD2 CASSVPSGRVNEQFF TGTGCCAGCAGTGTCCCTAGCGGGAGGGTTAATGAGCAGTTCTTC
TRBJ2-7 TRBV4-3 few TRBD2 CASSQQLAGDEQYF TGCGCCAGCAGCCAACAGCTAGCGGGAGACGAGCAGTACTTC
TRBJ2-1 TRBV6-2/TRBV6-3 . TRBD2 CASSYSLSGRPNEQFF TGTGCCAGCAGTTACTCTTTGAGCGGGAGGCCCAATGAGCAGTTCTTC
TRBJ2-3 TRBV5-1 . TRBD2 CASSKPGLAGADTQYF TGCGCCAGCAGCAAACCGGGACTAGCGGGAGCAGATACGCAGTATTTT
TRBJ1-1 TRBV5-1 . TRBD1 CASSRQGAGTEAFF TGCGCCAGCAGCCGACAGGGGGCGGGAACTGAAGCTTTCTTT
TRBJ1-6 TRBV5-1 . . CASSLEEGWNSPLHF TGCGCCAGCAGCTTGGAGGAGGGGTGGAATTCACCCCTCCACTTT
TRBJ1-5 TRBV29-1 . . CSVVLQGNQPQHF TGCAGCGTTGTCCTACAGGGTAATCAGCCCCAGCATTTT
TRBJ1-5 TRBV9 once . CASATGSYNQPQHF TGTGCCAGCGCCACGGGAAGCTACAATCAGCCCCAGCATTTT